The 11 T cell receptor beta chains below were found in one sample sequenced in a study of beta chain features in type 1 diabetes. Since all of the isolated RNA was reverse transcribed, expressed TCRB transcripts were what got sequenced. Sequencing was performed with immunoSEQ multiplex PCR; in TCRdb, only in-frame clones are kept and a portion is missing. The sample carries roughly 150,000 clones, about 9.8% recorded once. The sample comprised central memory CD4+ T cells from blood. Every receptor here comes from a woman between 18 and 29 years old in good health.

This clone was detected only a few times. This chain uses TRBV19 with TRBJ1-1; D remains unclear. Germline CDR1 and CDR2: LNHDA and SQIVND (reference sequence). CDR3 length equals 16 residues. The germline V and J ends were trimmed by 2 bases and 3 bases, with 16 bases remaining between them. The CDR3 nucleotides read TGTGCCAGTAGTATATCCGCGGCCAGATCGGACACTGAAGCTTTCTTT. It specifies CASSISAARSDTEAFF.

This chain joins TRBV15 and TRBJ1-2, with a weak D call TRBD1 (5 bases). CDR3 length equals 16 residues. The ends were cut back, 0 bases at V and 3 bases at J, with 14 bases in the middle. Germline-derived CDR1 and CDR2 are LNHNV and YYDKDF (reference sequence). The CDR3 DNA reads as TGTGCCACCAGCAGAGATCTGGCAGGCAGGGACTATGGCTACACCTTC. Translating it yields CATSRDLAGRDYGYTF.

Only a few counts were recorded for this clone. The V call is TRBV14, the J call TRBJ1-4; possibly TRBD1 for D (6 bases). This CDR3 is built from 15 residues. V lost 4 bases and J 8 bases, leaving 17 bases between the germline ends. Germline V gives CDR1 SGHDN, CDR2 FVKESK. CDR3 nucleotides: TGTGCCAGCAGCCCTTGGACAGCAGGGGAGGAAAAACTGTTTTTT. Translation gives CASSPWTAGEEKLFF.

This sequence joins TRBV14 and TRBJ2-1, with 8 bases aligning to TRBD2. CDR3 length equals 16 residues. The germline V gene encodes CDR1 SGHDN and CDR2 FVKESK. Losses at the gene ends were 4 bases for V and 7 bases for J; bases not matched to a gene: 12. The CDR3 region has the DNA TGTGCCAGCAGCCCGACTAGCGCCCACCTTGGGAATGAGCAGTTCTTC. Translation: CASSPTSAHLGNEQFF.

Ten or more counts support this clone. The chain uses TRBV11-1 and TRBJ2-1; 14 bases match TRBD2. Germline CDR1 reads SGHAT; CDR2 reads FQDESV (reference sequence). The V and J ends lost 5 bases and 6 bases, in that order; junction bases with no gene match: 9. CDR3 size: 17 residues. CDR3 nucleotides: TGTGCCAGCAGCCGTCCCCCGGGACTAGCGGGGGCCAATGAGCAGTTCTTC. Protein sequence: CASSRPPGLAGANEQFF.

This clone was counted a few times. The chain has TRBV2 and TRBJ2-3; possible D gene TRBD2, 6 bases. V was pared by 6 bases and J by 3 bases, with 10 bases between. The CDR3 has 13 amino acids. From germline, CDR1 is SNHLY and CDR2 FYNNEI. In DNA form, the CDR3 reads TGTGCCAGCAGCTCAGGGAGGACAGATACGCAGTATTTT. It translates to CASSSGRTDTQYF. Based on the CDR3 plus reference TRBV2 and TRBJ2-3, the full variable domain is EPEVTQTPSHQVTQMGQEVILRCVPISNHLYFYWYRQILGQKVEFLVSFYNNEISEKSEIFDDQFSVERPDGSNFTLKIRSTKLEDSAMYFCASSSGRTDTQYFGPGTRLTVL.

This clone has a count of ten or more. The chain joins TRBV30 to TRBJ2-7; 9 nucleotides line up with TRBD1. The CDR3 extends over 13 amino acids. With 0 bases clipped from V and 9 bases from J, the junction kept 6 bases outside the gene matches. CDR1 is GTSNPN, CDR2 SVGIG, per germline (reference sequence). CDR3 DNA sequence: TGTGCCTGGAGTGTGAACAGGGGGCGGGCGCAGTACTTC. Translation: CAWSVNRGRAQYF.

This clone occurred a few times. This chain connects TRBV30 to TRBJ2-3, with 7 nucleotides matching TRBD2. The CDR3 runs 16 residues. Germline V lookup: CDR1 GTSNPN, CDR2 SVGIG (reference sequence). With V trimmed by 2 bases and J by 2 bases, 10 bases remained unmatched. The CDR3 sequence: CAWSLGLGSTTDTQYF. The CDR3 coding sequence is TGTGCCTGGAGTTTAGGACTAGGATCTACCACAGATACGCAGTATTTT.

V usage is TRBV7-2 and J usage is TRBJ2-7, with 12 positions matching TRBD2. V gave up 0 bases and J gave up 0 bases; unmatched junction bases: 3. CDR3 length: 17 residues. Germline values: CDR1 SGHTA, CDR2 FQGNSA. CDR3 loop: CASSLAGTSGSSYEQYF. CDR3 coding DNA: TGTGCCAGCAGCTTAGCTGGGACTAGCGGGTCCTCCTACGAGCAGTACTTC.

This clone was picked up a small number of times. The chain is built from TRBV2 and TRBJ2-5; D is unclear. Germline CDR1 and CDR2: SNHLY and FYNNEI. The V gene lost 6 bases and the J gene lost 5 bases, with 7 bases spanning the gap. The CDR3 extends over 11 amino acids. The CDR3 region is CASRRRETQYF. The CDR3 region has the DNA TGTGCCAGCAGGCGGCGGGAGACCCAGTACTTC.

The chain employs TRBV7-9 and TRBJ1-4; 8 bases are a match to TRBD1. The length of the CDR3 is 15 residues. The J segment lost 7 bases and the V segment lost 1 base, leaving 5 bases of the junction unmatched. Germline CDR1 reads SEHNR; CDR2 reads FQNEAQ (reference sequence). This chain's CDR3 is CASSLVSQGAEKLFF. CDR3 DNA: TGTGCCAGCAGCTTAGTCAGTCAGGGGGCTGAAAAACTGTTTTTT.